The T cell receptor beta chain under discussion was sequenced for a study of blood T cell repertoires in COVID-19. Study information: The samples span acute and convalescent COVID-19 from the United States, Italy and Spain. PBMCs, B-cell-depleted T cells, or T cells provided the cDNA or gDNA that made up the material.

This CDR3 has 16 residues. CDR1 and CDR2 from the germline V gene are SGHTA and FQGNSA. Trimming took off 7 bases at V and 3 bases at J, with 19 bases between the two ends. Authors' methods: Reference gene primer amplification gave estimated nucleated cell counts. The repertoire was sequenced with immunoSEQ multiplex PCR; TCRdb's copy has only in-frame clones and lacks some. That table furnishes V, J and clone size, whereas the DNA furnished D and trimming. There are some 60,000 clones in the sample; about 91% occur only once, and 2% to 2.5% lies in the top ten. The material sequenced was peripheral blood. The receptor was isolated from a man in his sixties with acute or convalescent COVID-19. The rearrangement uses TRBV7-2 and TRBJ1-5; D is possibly TRBD1 (6 bases). As DNA, the CDR3 is TGTGCCAGCACCTCGCCGGGTGGGGGGGCCAATCAGCCCCAGCATTTT. Translation: CASTSPGGGANQPQHF.